Listed below are T cell receptor beta chains from one sample, sequenced in a study of CD8 T cells in ankylosing spondylitis. Each CDR3 protein gets one entry after TCRdb re-called the 5' RACE reads with MiXCR. The sample includes roughly 440,000 distinct CDR3 sequences, approximately 17% of them seen just once. The material sequenced was blood, either unsorted or a sorted T cell fraction (not recorded which). The receptors here all came from a male donor with ankylosing spondylitis. Each CDR3 is given without its conserved first and last residue.

CDR3 protein	V gene	J gene
AISEVGQLNTEAF	TRBV10-3	TRBJ1-1
ASSLGGSLVGELF	TRBV5-1	TRBJ2-2
ASTYGTGANTGELF	TRBV5-1	TRBJ2-2
ASSLTPGGASGNQETQY	TRBV7-6	TRBJ2-5
SAELPILGGTEAF	TRBV20-1	TRBJ1-1
ASRDNGIYGYT	TRBV12-3/TRBV12-4	TRBJ1-2
SAGLAGVPRELF	TRBV20-1	TRBJ2-2
ASPEPGGRSGELF	TRBV7-2	TRBJ2-2
SAPRYSGGDNEQF	TRBV29-1	TRBJ2-1
ASSWTIAGLKTQY	TRBV5-1	TRBJ2-5
ASRGDLNQPQH	TRBV12-3/TRBV12-4	TRBJ1-5
ASSLLAGGQGEAF	TRBV7-9	TRBJ1-1
ASIPRVVCGRFYIQY	TRBV12-3/TRBV12-4	TRBJ2-4
ASSLDGLTNEQF	TRBV11-3	TRBJ2-1
ASSITSGRGTDTQY	TRBV11-2	TRBJ2-3
ASSVEASGVTDTQY	TRBV9	TRBJ2-3
ASNTGGEKLF	TRBV4-3	TRBJ1-4
ASSPSMGYNEQF	TRBV7-9	TRBJ2-1
ASSEFPGAKNIQY	TRBV6-1	TRBJ2-4
ASSYVAGGNYGYT	TRBV6-5	TRBJ1-2
ASSLGPTLT	TRBV13	TRBJ1-2
ASRKGGNEQF	TRBV2	TRBJ2-1
ASSQTWGTEAF	TRBV14	TRBJ1-1
ASSLGQNNSPLH	TRBV12-3/TRBV12-4	TRBJ1-6
SAREFKGLAGSYEQY	TRBV20-1	TRBJ2-7
ASSYATGGGTEAF	TRBV6-5	TRBJ1-1
SARPQGFYGYT	TRBV20-1	TRBJ1-2
ASGRGPEVQQF	TRBV19	TRBJ2-1
ASSQVGLVAGGTSGTYNEQF	TRBV4-1	TRBJ2-1
ASSESMGANTGELF	TRBV10-1	TRBJ2-2
ASSLARTSGVGKQF	TRBV7-2	TRBJ2-1
ASRAVQHNSPLH	TRBV12-3/TRBV12-4	TRBJ1-6
ASSVGAGGFYEQY	TRBV9	TRBJ2-7
ASSDLGLVRSYEQY	TRBV6-4	TRBJ2-7
ASSLGQGAVQPQH	TRBV28	TRBJ1-5
ASSPGHMNTEAF	TRBV12-3/TRBV12-4	TRBJ1-1
ASRGQGAPTGELF	TRBV6-1	TRBJ2-2
ASSLRLAGERRCNEQF	TRBV7-7	TRBJ2-1
ATSGRSPRGSPLH	TRBV15	TRBJ1-6
SVEYGGYGYT	TRBV29-1	TRBJ1-2
ASSLPRNGYT	TRBV7-2	TRBJ1-2
ASSVGAGSNYGYT	TRBV9	TRBJ1-2